These 3 T cell receptor beta chains came from one sample sequenced in a study of shared clonotypes between healthy human individuals. Libraries were prepared by immunoSEQ multiplex PCR; TCRdb keeps only in-frame clonotypes and omits some of them. Found here are under 650,000 clones, approximately 95% of them singletons; the top ten hold roughly 0.06%. The material sequenced was naive CD4+ T cells sorted from blood. Subset indicated: CD45RA+ positively selected. All receptors come from a woman aged 25 to 45 in good health.

This clone has only one observation. The gene calls are TRBV6-5 and TRBJ2-7; no clear D. CDR1 is MNHEY, CDR2 SVGAGI, per germline. Trimming took off 6 bases at V and 2 bases at J, with 11 bases between the two ends. This CDR3 region has 13 residues. In nucleotides, the CDR3 is TGTGCCAGCAGCCCCGGGCTCCCCTACGAGCAGTACTTC. Translated, it gives CASSPGLPYEQYF.

With regard to this clone: The junction departs from the called germline gene at one end, perhaps through a read error. This rearrangement joins TRBV6-5 to TRBJ2-7; D is undetermined. Germline lookup yields CDR1 MNHEY and CDR2 SVGAGI. The CDR3 covers 11 residues. The CDR3 region has the DNA TGTGCCAGCAGTGACTCCTACGAGCAGTACTTC. It translates to CASSDSYEQYF.

The chain links TRBV30 to TRBJ1-2; D is possibly TRBD1 (5 bases). In germline, CDR1 is GTSNPN, CDR2 SVGIG (reference sequence). Trimming pared 1 base from V and 8 bases from J, leaving 14 bases between. This CDR3 has 13 residues. CDR3 coding DNA: TGTGCCTGGAGTGAACCGAGGGCAGGGGGCTACACCTTC. Translated, it gives CAWSEPRAGGYTF. Based on the CDR3 plus reference TRBV30 and TRBJ1-2, the full variable domain is SQTIHQWPATLVQPVGSPLSLECTVEGTSNPNLYWYRQAAGRGLQLLFYSVGIGQISSEVPQNLSASRPQDRQFILSSKKLLLSDSGFYLCAWSEPRAGGYTFGSGTRLTVV.